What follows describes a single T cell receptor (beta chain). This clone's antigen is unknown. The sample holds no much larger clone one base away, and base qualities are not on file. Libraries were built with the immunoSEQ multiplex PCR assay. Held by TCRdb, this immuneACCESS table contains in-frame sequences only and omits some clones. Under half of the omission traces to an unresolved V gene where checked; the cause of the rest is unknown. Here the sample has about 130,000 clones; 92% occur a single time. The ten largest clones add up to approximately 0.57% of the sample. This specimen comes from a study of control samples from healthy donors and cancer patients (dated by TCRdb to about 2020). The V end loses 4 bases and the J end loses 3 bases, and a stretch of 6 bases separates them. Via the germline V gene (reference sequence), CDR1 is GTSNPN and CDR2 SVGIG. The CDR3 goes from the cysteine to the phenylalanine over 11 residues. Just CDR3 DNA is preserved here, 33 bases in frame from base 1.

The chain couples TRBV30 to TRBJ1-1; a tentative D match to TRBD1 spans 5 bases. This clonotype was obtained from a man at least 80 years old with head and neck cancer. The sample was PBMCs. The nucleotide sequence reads TGTGCCTGGACAGGGTACACTGAAGCTTTCTTT. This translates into CAWTGYTEAFF.